This T cell receptor beta chain was identified in a study of beta chain features in type 1 diabetes. There are 15 residues in the CDR3. V lost 0 bases to trimming and J lost 7 bases; unmatched junction nucleotides: 7. Germline-derived CDR1 and CDR2 are SGDLS and YYNGEE. Expressed TCRB transcripts got sequenced, as all isolated RNA was reverse transcribed. Mean read depth for naive, central memory and regulatory T cell samples was 3.5 million to 4.5 million reads. Using immunoSEQ multiplex PCR, the repertoire was profiled, and TCRdb retains in-frame clones only, with some absent. Among around 690,000 clones listed, around 12% were seen once. Sorting produced populations that all topped 95% purity. Study observations and caveats: Researchers caution that PCR might favor shorter templates, equally among patients and controls. Fewer insertions but more deletions were seen at VDJ junctions in type 1 diabetes patients. Patients with Type 1 diabetes showed moderately but significantly shorter TCRB CDR3s in all four CD4+ subsets.

This clone was picked up a small number of times. Its antigen is as yet unknown. The genes are TRBV9 and TRBJ2-3; 8 bases are shared with TRBD2. The TCR sequence derives from a man aged 25-40 years with type 1 diabetes. The sequenced material came from naive CD4+ T cells from blood. DNA for the CDR3: TGTGCCAGCAGCGTAGGTTCCAGCGGGGGCCATACGCAGTATTTT. Its protein product is CASSVGSSGGHTQYF.